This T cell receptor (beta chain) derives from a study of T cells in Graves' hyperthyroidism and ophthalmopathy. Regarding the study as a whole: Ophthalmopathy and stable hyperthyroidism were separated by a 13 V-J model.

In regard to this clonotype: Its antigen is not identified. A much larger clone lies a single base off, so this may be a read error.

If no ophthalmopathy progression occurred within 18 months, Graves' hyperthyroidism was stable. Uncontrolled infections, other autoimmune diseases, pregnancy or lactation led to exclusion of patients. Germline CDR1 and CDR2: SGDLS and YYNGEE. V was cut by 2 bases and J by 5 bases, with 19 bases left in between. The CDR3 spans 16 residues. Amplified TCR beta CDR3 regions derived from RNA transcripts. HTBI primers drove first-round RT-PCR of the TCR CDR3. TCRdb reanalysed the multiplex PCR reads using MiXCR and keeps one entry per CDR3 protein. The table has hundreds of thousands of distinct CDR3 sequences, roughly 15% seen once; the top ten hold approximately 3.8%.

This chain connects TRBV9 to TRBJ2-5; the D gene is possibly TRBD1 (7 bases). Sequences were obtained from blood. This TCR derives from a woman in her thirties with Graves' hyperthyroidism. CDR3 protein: CASSVPRGRGDETQYF. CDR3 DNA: TGTGCCAGCAGCGTCCCCCGGGGCAGGGGGGATGAGACCCAGTACTTC. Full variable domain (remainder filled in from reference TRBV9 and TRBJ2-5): DSGVTQTPKHLITATGQRVTLRCSPRSGDLSVYWYQQSLDQGLQFLIQYYNGEERAKGNILERFSAQQFPDLHSELNLSSLELGDSALYFCASSVPRGRGDETQYFGPGTRLLVL.